This T cell receptor beta chain was obtained from a study of T cells in localized non-small cell lung cancer. Study-wide results and caveats: Uninvolved adjacent lung showed the highest T cell clonality, exceeding tumor. With higher T cell density in blood came longer overall survival. Across samples, adjacent lung featured a median roughly 50 of the top 100 tumor clones.

As concerns this clone: Its antigen is currently unknown.

Looked up from germline, CDR1 is MNHEY and CDR2 is SVGAGI. Deletions cut 0 bases from V and 3 bases from J, with 3 bases between. This CDR3 comprises 13 residues. Sequencing was performed with immunoSEQ multiplex PCR; in TCRdb, only in-frame clones are kept and a portion is missing. The data show around 25,000 clones, approximately 83% seen once. The clonotype was recovered from a male donor at least 60 years old with stage II squamous cell lung carcinoma. This chain joins TRBV6-5 and TRBJ2-1; D gene unclear. Specimen: peripheral blood, collected before any cancer treatment. The DNA for the CDR3 is TGTGCCAGCAGTTACTCGGGCTACAATGAGCAGTTCTTC. It translates to CASSYSGYNEQFF.